These 19 T cell receptor beta chains were sequenced from one sample in a study of cytomegalovirus exposure and HLA in healthy donors. The protocol was immunoSEQ multiplex PCR, while the TCRdb copy is restricted to in-frame clones and leaves out a portion. The sample lists about 360,000 clones, 86% occurring once. Sequencing was performed on PBMCs. These receptors were taken from a woman between 18 and 29 years old in good health and CMV-seronegative.

This chain joins TRBV5-6 and TRBJ2-5, with D possibly TRBD2 on 7 matching bases. Trimming shortened V by 4 bases and J by 0 bases, and 13 bases separated the two germline ends. CDR1 is SGHDT and CDR2 is YYEEEE in the germline V gene. CDR3 length: 15 amino acids. CDR3 nucleotide sequence: TGTGCCAGCAGCCCTGGGGGGGCACACCAAGAGACCCAGTACTTC. Its translation: CASSPGGAHQETQYF.

The genes are TRBV15 and TRBJ1-1; 9 positions agree with TRBD1. The CDR3 covers 17 residues. In germline, CDR1 is LNHNV, CDR2 YYDKDF (reference sequence). With 0 bases clipped from V and 0 bases from J, the junction kept 5 bases outside the gene matches. CDR3: CATSRDRGTGLNTEAFF. CDR3 nucleotides: TGTGCCACCAGCAGAGATAGGGGGACAGGGTTGAACACTGAAGCTTTCTTT.

The chain's CDR3 is CASSEAQQGQPQHF. The DNA of the CDR3 is TGTGCCAGCAGTGAAGCGCAACAGGGGCAGCCCCAGCATTTT. The rearrangement joins TRBV6-1 to TRBJ1-5; 7 positions match TRBD1. This CDR3 has 14 amino acids. Trimming at V came to 0 bases and at J to 7 bases, leaving 3 bases not matched to a gene. In germline, CDR1 is MNHNS, CDR2 SASEGT.

Only a few counts were recorded for this clone. The chain has TRBV2 and TRBJ2-7; D is perhaps TRBD1 (5 bases). Germline CDR1 and CDR2: SNHLY and FYNNEI. The CDR3 contains 11 residues. Trimming cost V 5 bases and J 8 bases, with 10 bases left between them. The CDR3 DNA is TGTGCCAGCAGTCCAGGGTATCAGCAGTACTTC. As protein: CASSPGYQQYF.

The chain has TRBV6-5 and TRBJ2-7; 13 nucleotides match TRBD2. The CDR3 covers 15 residues. Trimming at V came to 2 bases and at J to 6 bases, leaving 4 bases not matched to a gene. Germline CDR1 MNHEY, CDR2 SVGAGI. In DNA form, the CDR3 reads TGTGCCAGCAGTTACACTAGCGGGAGGGCCGGCGAGCAGTACTTC. Its protein product is CASSYTSGRAGEQYF.

The chain recombines TRBV5-6 with TRBJ1-3; tentatively, D is TRBD1 (5 bases). CDR1 and CDR2 (germline): SGHDT, YYEEEE. There are 16 residues in the CDR3. The V gene lost 4 bases and the J gene lost 3 bases, with 17 bases spanning the gap. CDR3 DNA: TGTGCCAGCAGCCTCGCGGGGGGTACAGGTGGAAACACCATATATTTT. Amino acids: CASSLAGGTGGNTIYF.

This sequence joins TRBV27 and TRBJ2-3; D not resolved. This CDR3 is 13 amino acids long. Germline loops: CDR1 MNHEY, CDR2 SMNVEV (reference sequence). Trimming took 3 bases from V and 6 from J, leaving 10 bases between them. The DNA for the CDR3 is TGTGCCAGCAGTTTGCGGTGGGTGGATACGCAGTATTTT. Its protein is CASSLRWVDTQYF.

The J gene is TRBJ2-7, the V gene TRBV30; D is perhaps TRBD1 (6 bases). The CDR3 sequence is 13 residues long. Looked up from germline, CDR1 is GTSNPN and CDR2 is SVGIG (reference sequence). V dropped 2 bases and J dropped 3 bases, with 11 bases sitting between them. CDR3 amino acids: CAWSNTGIYEQYF. As DNA, the CDR3 is TGTGCCTGGAGTAACACAGGGATCTACGAGCAGTACTTC.

This chain joins TRBV28 and TRBJ1-1, with a tentative D call TRBD1 (6 bases). Germline assignment: CDR1 MDHEN and CDR2 SYDVKM. V dropped 6 bases and J dropped 6 bases, with 20 bases sitting between them. The CDR3 covers 15 residues. The CDR3 DNA follows: TGTGCCAGCAGAGCCACAGGGATTTATAATCCTGAAGCTTTCTTT. Protein product: CASRATGIYNPEAFF. The complete variable domain, with remaining parts taken from reference TRBV28 and TRBJ1-1, reads DVKVTQSSRYLVKRTGEKVFLECVQDMDHENMFWYRQDPGLGLRLIYFSYDVKMKEKGDIPEGYSVSREKKERFSLILESASTNQTSMYLCASRATGIYNPEAFFGQGTRLTVV.

V gene TRBV5-1 combines with J gene TRBJ1-4; 8 bases are a match to TRBD1. From germline, CDR1 is SGHRS and CDR2 YFSETQ. Trimming cost V 3 bases and J 7 bases; bases outside gene matches: 11. This CDR3 has 16 residues. This CDR3 is CASSWSLQGGGEKLFF. The CDR3 DNA is TGCGCCAGCAGCTGGAGCCTACAGGGGGGAGGTGAAAAACTGTTTTTT.

The V call is TRBV28, the J call TRBJ2-7; 8 positions match TRBD1. This CDR3 contains 14 residues. The trim removed 9 bases at V and 7 bases at J, leaving 14 bases unmatched. From germline, CDR1 is MDHEN and CDR2 SYDVKM. CDR3 bases: TGTGCCAGTGAGAAAGCAGGGGGCAGGAATGAGCAGTACTTC. Translated, it gives CASEKAGGRNEQYF.

This clone was recorded a few times. The chain has TRBV27 and TRBJ1-2, with D maybe TRBD1 (6 bases). Germline V lookup: CDR1 MNHEY, CDR2 SMNVEV (reference sequence). V shed 6 bases and J shed 6 bases, with 14 bases lying between them. The length of the CDR3 is 13 residues. CDR3 protein: CASSPTGGNGYTF. In DNA, the CDR3 is TGTGCCAGCAGCCCAACGGGGGGCAATGGCTACACCTTC.

The chain is built from TRBV5-1 and TRBJ2-1; TRBD1 aligns across 7 bases. V shed 3 bases, J shed 4 bases, and the junction held 4 bases outside the gene matches. CDR3 length: 14 amino acids. Germline-derived CDR1 and CDR2 are SGHRS and YFSETQ. CDR3 bases: TGCGCCAGCAGCTCCCGGGACAGATACAATGAGCAGTTCTTC. This encodes CASSSRDRYNEQFF.

V and J are TRBV7-7 and TRBJ2-1; 7 bases are shared with TRBD2. The CDR3 has 15 amino acids. The germline gives CDR1 SSHAT, CDR2 FNYEAQ (reference sequence). The V and J ends lost 1 base and 3 bases, in that order; junction bases with no gene match: 3. CDR3 coding DNA: TGTGCCAGCAGCTTAGGGCTAGCGGACTACAATGAGCAGTTCTTC. This gives the protein CASSLGLADYNEQFF.

The chain uses TRBV30 and TRBJ2-7; D is perhaps TRBD2 (5 bases). This CDR3 is built from 13 residues. V was shortened by 1 base and J by 6 bases, with 13 bases between the two germline ends. The germline V gene encodes CDR1 GTSNPN and CDR2 SVGIG (reference sequence). CDR3 in amino acids: CAWSGRGNGEQYF. The CDR3 region has the DNA TGTGCCTGGAGTGGTAGAGGGAATGGCGAGCAGTACTTC.

This clone appeared a single time. This chain joins TRBV10-1 and TRBJ2-1; D might be TRBD2 (6 bases). V was trimmed by 3 bases and J by 5 bases, leaving 14 bases between them. Germline V gene data show CDR1 as WNHNN and CDR2 as SYGVQD (reference sequence). The CDR3 sequence is 15 residues long. CDR3: CASSDSRERDNEQFF. In nucleotides, the CDR3 is TGCGCCAGCAGTGATAGTCGGGAGAGGGACAATGAGCAGTTCTTC.

The rearrangement uses TRBV23-1 and TRBJ2-1; no reliable D call. TRBV23-1 is designated an ORF whose function remains uncertain. Trimming pared 7 bases from V and 1 base from J, leaving 20 bases between. The CDR3 contains 17 residues. CDR3 sequence (DNA): TGCGCCAGCATCATAACCCTAGGTGAATGGTCCTACAATGAGCAGTTCTTC. It translates to CASIITLGEWSYNEQFF.

This chain uses TRBV28 with TRBJ2-7; 10 bases align to TRBD2. V lost 3 bases to trimming and J lost 6 bases; unmatched junction nucleotides: 2. CDR3 length equals 13 residues. Germline V gene lookup returns CDR1 MDHEN and CDR2 SYDVKM. CDR3 coding DNA: TGTGCCAGCAGTTTCGGACTAGCGGTCGAGCAGTACTTC. As protein: CASSFGLAVEQYF.

This chain joins TRBV6-6 and TRBJ2-3; D possibly corresponds to TRBD2 (5 bases). This CDR3 has 12 residues. V gave up 5 bases and J gave up 5 bases, with 8 bases separating them. In germline, CDR1 is MNHNY, CDR2 SVGAGI (reference sequence). The CDR3 region has the DNA TGTGCCAGCAGTCTAGAGGGAGATACGCAGTATTTT. It is translated as CASSLEGDTQYF.